This TCR beta chain was found in a study of brain T cells in children with intractable seizures. Study results and caveats: Patients' HCMV serostatus was unknown; virus specificity rests on CDR3 similarity alone. Pre-surgery blood may have been undersampled, hiding some clones.

Described time point: blood from clinic visit 5 months post-surgery; TSC patient then seizure free. Per the germline V gene, CDR1 is MNHEY and CDR2 is SVGAGI. This CDR3 has 14 amino acids. V lost 0 bases, J lost 2 bases, and 7 bases lay in between. Note on this clone: Its antigen remains unknown.

Assay: immunoSEQ multiplex PCR; the TCRdb copy retains only in-frame clones and omits some. The sample lists 300,000 to 400,000 clones; roughly 92% were seen once. The source is a boy under two years old with tuberous sclerosis and intractable seizures. This chain uses TRBV6-5 with TRBJ1-2; the D is unclear. Sample: peripheral blood, taken 4 to 5 months after surgery. CDR3 sequence: CASSYSGWNYGYTF. CDR3 nucleotide sequence: TGTGCCAGCAGTTACTCAGGGTGGAACTATGGCTACACCTTC.